One and the same sample provided the 32 T cell receptor beta chains below, sequenced in a study of T cell responses to AZD1222 COVID-19 vaccine. Profiling relied on immunoSEQ multiplex PCR, and the TCRdb table lists in-frame clones only, not all of them. The sample lists approximately 73,000 clones; roughly 84% were seen once. This sample comprised peripheral blood, obtained on day 0 of AZD1222 vaccination. Source of these receptors: an adult in good health.

The CDR3 region has the DNA TGTGCCAGCAGTATGGACAGGGGGGGTTCACCCCTCCACTTT. Translated, it gives CASSMDRGGSPLHF. V usage is TRBV11-2 and J usage is TRBJ1-6; 10 nucleotides line up with TRBD1. This CDR3 comprises 14 residues. V was pared by 6 bases and J by 9 bases, with 5 bases of the junction left unmatched. Germline V gene sequence: CDR1 SGHAT, CDR2 FQNNGV.

This chain's CDR3 is CASSLDDRGRGGTQYF. In DNA, the CDR3 is TGCGCCAGCAGCTTGGATGACAGGGGGCGCGGGGGGACCCAGTACTTC. V is TRBV5-1 and J is TRBJ2-5; 10 bases align to TRBD1. Unmatched junction bases numbered 9, after V lost 0 bases and J lost 7 bases. The CDR3 loop spans 16 amino acids. CDR1 SGHRS and CDR2 YFSETQ come from the germline V gene.

The V gene is TRBV7-2, the J gene TRBJ1-2; D gene unclear. The CDR3 consists of 12 residues. Trimming stripped 0 bases from V and 14 bases from J, with 13 bases between. Germline CDR1 and CDR2: SGHTA and FQGNSA. CDR3 in amino acids: CASSLAGPVRTF. The CDR3 coding sequence is TGTGCCAGCAGCTTAGCGGGCCCAGTTCGGACCTTC.

This chain links TRBV7-2 with TRBJ1-5, with D possibly being TRBD1 (5 bases). Germline CDR1 SGHTA, CDR2 FQGNSA. V lost 5 bases, J lost 2 bases, and 13 bases lay in between. This CDR3 has 15 residues. The CDR3 DNA sequence: TGTGCCAGCAGCCCCGACCGGGGGGGCAATCAGCCCCAGCATTTT. This translates into CASSPDRGGNQPQHF. The full variable domain, rest sourced from reference TRBV7-2 and TRBJ1-5, is GAGVSQSPSNKVTEKGKDVELRCDPISGHTALYWYRQSLGQGLEFLIYFQGNSAPDKSGLPSDRFSAERTGGSVSTLTIQRTQQEDSAVYLCASSPDRGGNQPQHFGDGTRLSIL.

This clone occurred once. This chain links TRBV15 with TRBJ1-1; 7 positions match TRBD1. J lost 1 base, V lost 4 bases, and 6 bases had no gene match. The CDR3 contains 15 residues. In germline, CDR1 is LNHNV, CDR2 YYDKDF (reference sequence). In DNA, the CDR3 is TGTGCCACCAGCAAAGGGGGCGAAGGGAACACTGAAGCTTTCTTT. Translation gives CATSKGGEGNTEAFF.

The genes are TRBV11-3 and TRBJ2-2, with D possibly TRBD1 on 5 matching bases. The ends were cut back, 5 bases at V and 2 bases at J, with 9 bases in the middle. CDR3 length: 14 amino acids. From germline, CDR1 is SGHNT and CDR2 YENEEA. The CDR3 nucleotides are TGTGCCAGCAGCCCGGACACCAACACCGGGGAGCTGTTTTTT. Translated: CASSPDTNTGELFF.

J is TRBJ1-2 and V is TRBV5-4, with D hard to call. The CDR3 consists of 15 residues. Per germline, CDR1 SGHNT and CDR2 YYREEE (reference sequence). Trimming removed 3 bases at V and 3 bases at J, with 15 bases between. CDR3: CASSSASEGYYGYTF. The CDR3 DNA follows: TGTGCCAGCAGCTCTGCTTCGGAGGGATACTATGGCTACACCTTC. Using reference TRBV5-4 and TRBJ1-2 for the parts outside the CDR3, the full variable domain is ETGVTQSPTHLIKTRGQQVTLRCSSQSGHNTVSWYQQALGQGPQFIFQYYREEENGRGNFPPRFSGLQFPNYSSELNVNALELDDSALYLCASSSASEGYYGYTFGSGTRLTVV.

Comment on this clone: This sample includes further DNA sequences coding for the same CDR3. The chain combines TRBV2 with TRBJ2-1; D gene ambiguous. Trimming shortened V by 6 bases and J by 4 bases, and 7 bases separated the two germline ends. CDR3 length equals 12 residues. Per germline, CDR1 SNHLY and CDR2 FYNNEI. CDR3 amino acids: CASRDGYNEQFF. The CDR3 bases are TGTGCCAGCAGGGACGGATACAATGAGCAGTTCTTC.

V usage is TRBV12-3 or TRBV12-4 and J usage is TRBJ1-2; possibly TRBD1 for D (6 bases). The CDR3 covers 13 residues. V lost 6 bases and J 2 bases, leaving 10 bases between the germline ends. CDR3 in DNA: TGTGCCAGCAGCCCAACAGGGAACTATGGCTACACCTTC. It codes for CASSPTGNYGYTF.

This clone was seen only a few times. This chain uses TRBV30 with TRBJ1-2; 7 nucleotides line up with TRBD1. From germline, CDR1 is GTSNPN and CDR2 SVGIG (reference sequence). The trim removed 2 bases at V and 4 bases at J, leaving 7 bases unmatched. The CDR3 totals 14 residues. CDR3 coding DNA: TGTGCCTGGAGTCTACCACCAGGGGGCTATGGCTACACCTTC. Translation gives CAWSLPPGGYGYTF.

The V and J genes are TRBV5-4 and TRBJ2-7, with 8 positions matching TRBD1. Germline V lookup: CDR1 SGHNT, CDR2 YYREEE (reference sequence). The CDR3 sequence is 18 residues long. The V segment lost 0 bases and the J segment 0 bases; nucleotides outside the gene matches: 11. In nucleotides, the CDR3 is TGTGCCAGCAGCTTGGGGACAGGGTTAGGAGGAGGCTCCTACGAGCAGTACTTC. Translated, it gives CASSLGTGLGGGSYEQYF.

The chain joins TRBV21-1 to TRBJ1-5; TRBD1 was called by the table and not checked on the DNA. TRBV21-1 is designated a pseudogene. The CDR3 has 16 amino acids. The DNA for the CDR3 is TGTGCCAGCAGCGTTCTGGGAAACAGGCTCAATCAGCCCCAGCATTTT. Protein: CASSVLGNRLNQPQHF.

The CDR3 here is CASSYEVRSPLHF. CDR3 sequence (DNA): TGTGCCAGCAGTTACGAGGTCAGATCACCCCTCCACTTT. The chain links TRBV6-2 or TRBV6-3 to TRBJ1-6; no reliable D call. The germline V gene encodes CDR1 MNHEY and CDR2 SVGEGT. Trimming removed 2 bases from V and 10 bases from J, with 9 bases in between. The length of the CDR3 is 13 residues.

The V call is TRBV27, the J call TRBJ2-3; no firm D call. The CDR3 loop spans 14 amino acids. CDR1 MNHEY and CDR2 SMNVEV come from the germline V gene (reference sequence). With 7 bases removed from V and 1 base from J, the gap between germline ends came to 12 bases. The CDR3 sequence is CASKPYPGTDTQYF. The CDR3 bases are TGTGCCAGCAAACCTTACCCCGGCACAGATACGCAGTATTTT.

The chain combines TRBV28 with TRBJ2-7; TRBD2 agrees at 12 bases. V dropped 6 bases and J dropped 3; count of bases not matched to a gene: 6. The CDR3 consists of 15 residues. CDR1 is MDHEN and CDR2 is SYDVKM in the germline V gene. CDR3 residues: CASSTRLAGVYEQYF. CDR3 DNA sequence: TGTGCCAGCAGCACGAGACTAGCGGGGGTCTACGAGCAGTACTTC.

The rearrangement uses TRBV19 and TRBJ1-3, with a weak D call TRBD1 (6 bases). V was pared by 5 bases and J by 0 bases, with 17 bases between. Germline-derived CDR1 and CDR2 are LNHDA and SQIVND (reference sequence). The CDR3 covers 17 residues. CDR3 amino acids: CASSLDSALNSGNTIYF. The DNA for the CDR3 is TGTGCCAGTAGTCTGGACAGTGCGCTGAACTCTGGAAACACCATATATTTT.

The chain uses TRBV5-4 and TRBJ2-1; D unresolved. Trimming shortened V by 4 bases and J by 5 bases, and 10 bases separated the two germline ends. This CDR3 region has 13 residues. Germline V gene lookup returns CDR1 SGHNT and CDR2 YYREEE (reference sequence). The CDR3: CASSRPENNEQFF. For the CDR3, the DNA is TGTGCCAGCAGCCGACCAGAAAACAATGAGCAGTTCTTC.

V usage is TRBV5-1 and J usage is TRBJ2-7; D remains ambiguous. Between the trimmed V and J ends, which lost 1 base and 2 bases, there was a span of 7 bases. CDR3 length: 13 residues. Germline CDR1 is SGHRS and CDR2 is YFSETQ. The CDR3 region has the DNA TGCGCCAGCAGCTTGCCAGAGCCCTACGAGCAGTACTTC. Encoded protein: CASSLPEPYEQYF.

The chain combines TRBV25-1 with TRBJ2-7, with unresolved D. Germline CDR1 is MGHDK and CDR2 is SYGVNS. Trimming left V 5 bases short and J 3 bases short, with 11 bases between. This CDR3 is built from 13 residues. This chain's CDR3 is CASSREIFYEQYF. CDR3 DNA sequence: TGTGCCAGCAGTCGTGAGATTTTCTACGAGCAGTACTTC.

The V and J genes are TRBV18 and TRBJ1-5, with D hard to call. Germline CDR1 KGHSH, CDR2 LQKENI. This CDR3 is built from 15 residues. V was trimmed by 4 bases and J by 7 bases, leaving 17 bases between them. CDR3: CASSQEAPIGQPQHF. The CDR3 DNA follows: TGTGCCAGCTCACAGGAAGCCCCTATTGGGCAGCCCCAGCATTTT.

This clone was counted once. V gene TRBV27 combines with J gene TRBJ2-7, with 11 bases identical to TRBD2. The CDR3 is made up of 16 amino acids. The trim removed 7 bases at V and 4 bases at J, leaving 12 bases unmatched. Germline CDR1 MNHEY, CDR2 SMNVEV (reference sequence). The CDR3 DNA reads TGTGCCAGCACCTTGGCTCTAGCGGGGGGTAAATACGAGCAGTACTTC. Translating gives CASTLALAGGKYEQYF.

A few counts support this clone. The J gene is TRBJ1-2, the V gene TRBV5-1; no reliable D call. The ends were cut back, 0 bases at V and 4 bases at J, with 7 bases in the middle. There are 13 residues in the CDR3. The germline CDR1 and CDR2 sequences are SGHRS and YFSETQ. The DNA of the CDR3 is TGCGCCAGCAGCTTGGGACTGAGCTATGGCTACACCTTC. Its translation is CASSLGLSYGYTF.

The rearrangement links TRBV5-5 to TRBJ1-1; D is undetermined. V gave up 0 bases and J gave up 4 bases, with 4 bases separating them. CDR1 and CDR2 (germline): SGHKS, YYEKEE (reference sequence). The CDR3 totals 12 residues. CDR3 sequence (DNA): TGTGCCAGCAGCTTGGAGGGCACTGAAGCTTTCTTT. Its protein product is CASSLEGTEAFF.

CDR3 loop: CASSPPEATGELFF. The CDR3 DNA follows: TGTGCCAGCAGCCCGCCCGAGGCGACCGGGGAGCTGTTTTTT. V usage is TRBV3-1 (or the pseudogene TRBV3-2) and J usage is TRBJ2-2; D gene unclear. This CDR3 has 14 residues. Germline V CDR1 and CDR2: LGHDT, YNNKEL (reference sequence). Between the trimmed V and J ends, which lost 4 bases and 5 bases, there was a span of 11 bases.

The genes are TRBV7-9 and TRBJ1-1, with a tentative D call TRBD1 (6 bases). Trimming pared 7 bases from V and 10 bases from J, leaving 25 bases between. The CDR3 extends over 15 amino acids. CDR1 is SEHNR and CDR2 is FQNEAQ in the germline V gene (reference sequence). The CDR3 region is CASIAQGSATGGAFF. CDR3 DNA: TGTGCCAGCATCGCACAGGGTTCGGCGACGGGTGGAGCTTTCTTT.

The chain uses TRBV2 and TRBJ1-4; TRBD1 aligns across 8 bases. The CDR3 loop spans 16 amino acids. J gave up 8 bases and V 2 bases, and 10 bases lay outside the gene matches. Germline V CDR1 and CDR2: SNHLY, FYNNEI. CDR3 nucleotides: TGTGCCAGCAGTGAACAAGGACAGGGCCGTGGCGAAAAACTGTTTTTT. This translates into CASSEQGQGRGEKLFF.

The chain is built from TRBV6-5 and TRBJ2-1; perhaps TRBD2 as D (6 bases). CDR3 length: 15 amino acids. V lost 6 bases to trimming and J lost 7 bases, with 19 bases between them. Per the germline V gene, CDR1 is MNHEY and CDR2 is SVGAGI. The CDR3, as DNA: TGTGCCAGCAGGTCCGGGACTGGACGACCAAATGAGCAGTTCTTC. Amino acids: CASRSGTGRPNEQFF.

This chain uses TRBV19 with TRBJ2-3, with D perhaps matching TRBD1 or TRBD2 (5 bases each). This CDR3 has 12 amino acids. CDR1 LNHDA and CDR2 SQIVND come from the germline V gene (reference sequence). V lost 6 bases and J 8 bases, leaving 12 bases between the germline ends. The CDR3 sequence: CASSGVRGTQYF. CDR3 nucleotide sequence: TGTGCCAGTAGCGGGGTAAGGGGTACGCAGTATTTT.

The rearrangement links TRBV7-9 to TRBJ1-6, with D possibly matching TRBD1 (6 bases). The CDR3 is 15 residues long. V was cut by 5 bases and J by 8 bases, with 16 bases left in between. Germline V lookup: CDR1 SEHNR, CDR2 FQNEAQ (reference sequence). DNA for the CDR3: TGTGCCAGCAGCACCCCAGGGGTGTTGGATTCACCCCTCCACTTT. It translates to CASSTPGVLDSPLHF.

V is TRBV5-4 and J is TRBJ2-3, with D perhaps matching TRBD1 or TRBD2 (5 bases each). This CDR3 is built from 14 residues. The germline V and J ends were trimmed by 6 bases and 4 bases, with 15 bases remaining between them. Germline assignment: CDR1 SGHNT and CDR2 YYREEE (reference sequence). CDR3 region: CASTGTVSADTQYF. The CDR3 nucleotides are TGTGCCAGCACCGGGACCGTGTCCGCAGATACGCAGTATTTT.

The genes are TRBV7-2 and TRBJ2-3, with TRBD2 matching over 9 bases. The germline V gene has CDR1 SGHTA and CDR2 FQGNSA. There are 15 residues in the CDR3. With 5 bases clipped from V and 3 bases from J, the junction kept 6 bases outside the gene matches. The CDR3 loop reads CASSPPGLATDTQYF. CDR3 coding DNA: TGTGCCAGCAGCCCACCGGGACTAGCTACAGATACGCAGTATTTT.

This clone has only a few counts. The V gene is TRBV5-1, the J gene TRBJ1-4; the match to TRBD1 covers 8 bases. This CDR3 region has 13 residues. The germline gives CDR1 SGHRS, CDR2 YFSETQ. The junction had 0 bases not matched to a gene; V was cut back by 5 bases and J by 3 bases. CDR3 sequence: CASRQGANEKLFF. CDR3 DNA: TGCGCCAGCAGACAGGGGGCTAATGAAAAACTGTTTTTT.